This T cell receptor beta chain was identified during a study of coeliac disease. Study as a whole: High-resolution HLA typing was lacking; TRBV7-2 bias was queried instead.

The germline V and J ends were trimmed by 0 bases and 8 bases, with 14 bases remaining between them. The CDR3 spans 15 residues. Germline V lookup: CDR1 LGHNA, CDR2 YSLEER. Produced via immunoSEQ multiplex PCR; TCRdb's table is partial and in-frame only. Seen here are several thousand clones, less than 55% observed once, and the top ten hold 11%. By its share, this clone is large (0.1 to 1%). Sequencing was carried out using intraepithelial lymphocytes from the gut. The source of this sequence is a woman aged 70-85 years with celiac disease. The J gene is TRBJ1-5, the V gene TRBV4-3; D is unclear. Here the CDR3 reads CASSQDQEGPEPQHF. The CDR3, as DNA: TGCGCCAGCAGCCAAGATCAAGAGGGTCCGGAGCCCCAGCATTTT.